This T cell receptor (beta chain) stems from a study of Ad26.COV2.S vaccination and SARS-CoV-2 variants. Overall study context: A participant enrolled in the COV1001 Ad26.COV2.S trial arm provided the sample.

For this clone: Its target is unknown. Other DNA sequences in this sample translate to the same CDR3.

Study-wide findings and caveats: Compared with placebo recipients, vaccine recipients had higher spike-specific TCR breadth. Placebo and vaccine recipients had non-spike TCR breadth that was similar.

Profiled with immunoSEQ multiplex PCR; TCRdb holds only in-frame clones, not every one. The sample records roughly 350,000 clones, roughly 91% being singletons. Germline assignment: CDR1 MNHEY and CDR2 SMNVEV (reference sequence). The CDR3 has 14 amino acids. The germline V and J ends were trimmed by 0 bases and 2 bases, with 5 bases remaining between them. The sample's treatment: some 19 received Ad26.COV2.S at low or high dose, single or two shots; 5 received placebo; per-sample allocation not given. Sampling occurred on day 63 after the first vaccine or placebo injection. The receptor's source is a person between 18 and 59 years old who received the Ad26.COV2.S COVID-19 vaccine or a placebo. Sample: peripheral blood, taken in a trial of Ad26.COV2.S vaccine versus placebo. This rearrangement joins TRBV27 to TRBJ1-5; D is perhaps TRBD1 (5 bases). CDR3 protein: CASSLSRGNQPQHF. The CDR3 DNA reads TGTGCCAGCAGTTTATCCAGGGGCAATCAGCCCCAGCATTTT.